The rows below give T cell receptor beta chains drawn from one sample of a study of blood T cell repertoires in COVID-19. Clones were read by immunoSEQ multiplex PCR, and TCRdb kept only the in-frame ones, dropping some. The sample has fewer than 200,000 clones; around 86% are singletons. Material for sequencing was peripheral blood. These receptors were taken from a woman in her seventies with COVID-19, enrolled during active disease. Both conserved end residues are part of each CDR3. Each record gives: J gene, D gene, clone size, V gene, CDR3 DNA, CDR3 protein. The D gene is left open where the match is weak. Not every row has a clone size; where given, it reads once, few, many or a size class.

TRBJ2-1 NA NA TRBV18 TGTGCCAGCTCCTCTGGAGAGGGATACAATGAGCAGTTCTTC CASSSGEGYNEQFF
TRBJ2-1 NA NA TRBV7-3 TGTGCCAGCAGCTTAATGGCTAGCGCCAATGAGCAGTTCTTC CASSLMASANEQFF
TRBJ2-7 NA NA TRBV7-2 TGTGCCAGCAGCTTCGGGTCTGGCGAGCAGTACTTC CASSFGSGEQYF
TRBJ2-3 NA NA TRBV27 TGTGCCAGCAGTTCGTGGGGGGGGGCAAGCACAGATACGCAGTATTTT CASSSWGGASTDTQYF
TRBJ2-1 TRBD2 NA TRBV24-1 TGTGCCACCAGTGATCGGGCGGGAGGGAGGAATGAGCAGTTCTTC CATSDRAGGRNEQFF
TRBJ2-7 NA NA TRBV7-2 TGTGCCAGCAGCTTAGCGGGGTCGGGCAGGGGATACGAGCAGTACTTC CASSLAGSGRGYEQYF
TRBJ1-3 NA few TRBV5-1 TGCGCCAGCAGCTTGGACGCGGGCTCTGGAAACACCATATATTTT CASSLDAGSGNTIYF
TRBJ1-1 TRBD1 NA TRBV5-1 TGCGCCAGCAGCTCCTCAGGGGGCACGGGAACTGAAGCTTTCTTT CASSSSGGTGTEAFF
TRBJ2-1 NA NA TRBV12-3/TRBV12-4 TGTGCCAGCAGTTTCTACGAAGAGCAGTTCTTC CASSFYEEQFF
TRBJ1-1 NA NA TRBV9 TGTGCCAGCAGCCCCCGGGAGGGGAGGGGGAACACTGAAGCTTTCTTT CASSPREGRGNTEAFF
TRBJ2-7 TRBD2 NA TRBV7-2 TGTGCCAGCAGCTTAGTGGCTAGCGGAGCCTACTACGAGCAGTACTTC CASSLVASGAYYEQYF
TRBJ1-5 TRBD1 NA TRBV6-1 TGTGCCAGCAGTGAGGGGACAGCCCGCTATCAGCCCCAGCATTTT CASSEGTARYQPQHF
TRBJ2-1 TRBD2 NA TRBV4-2 TGTGCCAGCAGCCAAGACCCTAGCGGGATACAAGATGAGCAGTTCTTC CASSQDPSGIQDEQFF
TRBJ1-2 NA NA TRBV7-9 TGTGCCAGCAGCTCGCCCACAGGTTCGGAGTATGGCTACACCTTC CASSSPTGSEYGYTF
TRBJ2-1 NA NA TRBV29-1 TGCAGCGTTGGAGATAAAGCGAATGTCGAGCAGTTCTTC CSVGDKANVEQFF
TRBJ2-7 TRBD2 few TRBV28 TGTGCCAGCAGGGTTAGCGGGAGTCGCTACGAGCAGTACTTC CASRVSGSRYEQYF
TRBJ2-2 TRBD2 NA TRBV7-2 TGTGCCAGCAGGTCCGGGACTATAACCGGGGAGCTGTTTTTT CASRSGTITGELFF
TRBJ1-2 TRBD1 once TRBV5-4 TGTGCCAGCAGCAATGGGACAGGTATTAACTATGGCTACACCTTC CASSNGTGINYGYTF
TRBJ1-2 NA NA TRBV3-1/TRBV3-2 TGTGCCAGCAGCCCAGGACCAGGGGAATATGGCTACACCTTC CASSPGPGEYGYTF
TRBJ2-7 NA few TRBV7-2 TGTGCCAGCAGCTTTAGACCCCAGGGAAGCGCCTACGAGCAGTACTTC CASSFRPQGSAYEQYF
TRBJ2-1 NA NA TRBV7-2 TGTGCCAGCCGCAAAGGGGCGGGGCGGGATGAGCAGTTCTTC CASRKGAGRDEQFF
TRBJ1-5 TRBD1 NA TRBV30 TGTGCCTGGAGTATAGCAGGGGGCTTTAGCAATCAGCCCCAGCATTTT CAWSIAGGFSNQPQHF
TRBJ2-7 TRBD2 once TRBV5-5 TGTGCCAGCAGCTTCCTAGCGGGTTCCTACGAGCAGTACTTC CASSFLAGSYEQYF
TRBJ1-1 TRBD1 many TRBV18 TGTGCCAGCTCAGAGAGGACAGGGGGCACTGAAGCTTTCTTT CASSERTGGTEAFF
TRBJ2-5 TRBD2 NA TRBV7-2 TGTGCCAGCAGCTTAAGACTAGCGGGAGGTTCCCAAGAGACCCAGTACTTC CASSLRLAGGSQETQYF
TRBJ1-6 NA once TRBV5-1 TGCGCCAGCAGCCCTGTCCCCGATTCACCCCTCCACTTT CASSPVPDSPLHF
TRBJ2-1 TRBD2 NA TRBV27 TGTGCCAGCAGTCCCGGGACTAGCGGGAATAGGGAGCAGTTCTTC CASSPGTSGNREQFF